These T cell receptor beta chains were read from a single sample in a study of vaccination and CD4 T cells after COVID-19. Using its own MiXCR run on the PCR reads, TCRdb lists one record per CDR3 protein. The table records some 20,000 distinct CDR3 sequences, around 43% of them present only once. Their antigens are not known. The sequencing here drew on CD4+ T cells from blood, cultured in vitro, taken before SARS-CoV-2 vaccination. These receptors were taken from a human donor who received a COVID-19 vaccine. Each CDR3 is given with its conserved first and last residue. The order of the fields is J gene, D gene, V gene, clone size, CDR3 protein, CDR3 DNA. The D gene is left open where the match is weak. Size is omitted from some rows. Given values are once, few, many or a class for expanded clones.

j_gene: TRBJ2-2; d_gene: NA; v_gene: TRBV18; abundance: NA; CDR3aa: CASSPGPTTGELFF; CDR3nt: TGTGCCAGCTCACCGGGACCGACCACCGGGGAGCTGTTTTTT
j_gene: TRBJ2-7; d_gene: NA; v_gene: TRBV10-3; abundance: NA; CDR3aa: CAISEGAGNIYEQYF; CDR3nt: TGTGCCATCAGTGAGGGGGCAGGGAATATTTACGAGCAGTACTTC
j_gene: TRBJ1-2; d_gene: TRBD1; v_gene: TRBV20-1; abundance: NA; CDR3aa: CSAEDRGERDYGYTF; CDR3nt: TGCAGTGCTGAGGACAGGGGCGAACGGGACTATGGCTACACCTTC
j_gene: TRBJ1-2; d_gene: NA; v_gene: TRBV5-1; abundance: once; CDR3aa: CASGTGSVYGYTF; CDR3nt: TGCGCCAGCGGGACCGGGTCGGTCTATGGCTACACCTTC
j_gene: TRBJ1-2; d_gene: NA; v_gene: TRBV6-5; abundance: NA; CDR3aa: CASSYVSVGYGYTF; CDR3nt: TGTGCCAGCAGTTATGTGTCCGTTGGGTATGGCTACACCTTC
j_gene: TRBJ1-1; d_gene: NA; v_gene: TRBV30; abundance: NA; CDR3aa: CAWEIGPNTEAFF; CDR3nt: TGTGCCTGGGAAATAGGCCCGAACACTGAAGCTTTCTTT
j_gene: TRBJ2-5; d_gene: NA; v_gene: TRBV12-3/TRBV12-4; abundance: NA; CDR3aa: CASSSPNQETQYF; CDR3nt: TGTGCCAGCAGTTCCCCCAACCAAGAGACCCAGTACTTC
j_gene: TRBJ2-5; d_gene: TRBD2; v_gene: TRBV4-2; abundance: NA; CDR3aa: CASSQGLAANGETQYF; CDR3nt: TGTGCCAGCAGCCAAGGACTAGCGGCTAACGGAGAGACCCAGTACTTC
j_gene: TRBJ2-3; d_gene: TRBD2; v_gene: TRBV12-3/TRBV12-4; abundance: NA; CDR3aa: CASSLTLSGGSTDTQYF; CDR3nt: TGTGCCAGCAGTTTAACACTTAGCGGGGGCAGCACAGATACGCAGTATTTT
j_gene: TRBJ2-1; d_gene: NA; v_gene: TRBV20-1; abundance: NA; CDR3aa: CSARDLGAYNEQFF; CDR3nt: TGCAGTGCTAGAGATCTAGGGGCCTACAATGAGCAGTTCTTC
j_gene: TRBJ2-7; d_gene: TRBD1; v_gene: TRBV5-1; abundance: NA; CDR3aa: CASSNQGQGVAYEQYF; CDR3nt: TGCGCCAGCAGCAACCAGGGACAGGGGGTAGCCTACGAGCAGTACTTC
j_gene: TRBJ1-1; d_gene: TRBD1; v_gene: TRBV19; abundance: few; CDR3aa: CASSHGGQGNTEAFF; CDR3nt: TGTGCCAGTAGCCACGGGGGACAGGGGAACACTGAAGCTTTCTTT
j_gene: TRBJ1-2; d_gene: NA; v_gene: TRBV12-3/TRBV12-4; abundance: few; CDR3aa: CASSLRTSHFYGYTF; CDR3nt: TGTGCCAGCAGTTTGAGGACATCCCATTTCTATGGCTACACCTTC
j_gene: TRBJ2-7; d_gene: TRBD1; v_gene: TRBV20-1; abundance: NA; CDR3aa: CSARDRGQYSYEQYF; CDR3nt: TGCAGTGCTAGAGATCGGGGACAGTACTCCTACGAGCAGTACTTC
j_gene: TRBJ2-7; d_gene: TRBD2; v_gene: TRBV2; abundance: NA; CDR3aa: CASRGTSGSYEQYF; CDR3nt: TGTGCCAGCAGGGGTACTAGCGGATCCTACGAGCAGTACTTC
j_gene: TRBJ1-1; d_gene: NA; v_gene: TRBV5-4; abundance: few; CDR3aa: CASSSTVGPPIAFF; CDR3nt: TGTGCCAGCAGTTCTACGGTGGGACCGCCGATAGCTTTCTTT
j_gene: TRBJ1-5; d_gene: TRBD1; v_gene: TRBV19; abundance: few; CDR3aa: CASSLRDRERQPQHF; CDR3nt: TGTGCCAGTAGCCTCCGGGACAGGGAACGTCAGCCCCAGCATTTT
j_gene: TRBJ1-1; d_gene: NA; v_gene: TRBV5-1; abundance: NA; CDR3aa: CASSLRQGGTEAFF; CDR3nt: TGCGCCAGCAGCTTAAGGCAGGGAGGCACTGAAGCTTTCTTT
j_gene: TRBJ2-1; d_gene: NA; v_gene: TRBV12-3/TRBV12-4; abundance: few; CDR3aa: CASSLGGDEQFF; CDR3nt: TGTGCCAGCAGTTTAGGAGGGGATGAGCAGTTCTTC
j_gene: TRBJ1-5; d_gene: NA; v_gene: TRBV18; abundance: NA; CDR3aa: CASSPRRPGVHQPQHF; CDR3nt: TGTGCCAGCTCACCACGACGACCAGGGGTCCATCAGCCCCAGCATTTT
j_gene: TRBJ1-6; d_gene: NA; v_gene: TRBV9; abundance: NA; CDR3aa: CASSVEQERSPLHF; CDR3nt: TGTGCCAGCAGCGTAGAACAGGAAAGGTCACCCCTCCACTTT
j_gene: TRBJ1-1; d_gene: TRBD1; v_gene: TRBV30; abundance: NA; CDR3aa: CAWERGQAAFF; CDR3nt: TGTGCCTGGGAGAGGGGGCAGGCGGCTTTCTTT
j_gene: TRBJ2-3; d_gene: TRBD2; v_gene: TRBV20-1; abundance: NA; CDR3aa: CSAGSGGGMTDTQYF; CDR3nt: TGCAGTGCTGGGTCCGGGGGGGGGATGACAGATACGCAGTATTTT
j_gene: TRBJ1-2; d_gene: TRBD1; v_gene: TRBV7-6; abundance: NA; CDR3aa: CASSPSDRSYGYTF; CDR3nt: TGTGCCAGCAGCCCTTCGGACAGGAGCTATGGCTACACCTTC
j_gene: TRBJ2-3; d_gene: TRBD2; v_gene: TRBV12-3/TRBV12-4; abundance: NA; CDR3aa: CASSLISGGAIGTQYF; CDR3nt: TGTGCCAGCAGTTTAATTAGCGGGGGGGCCATCGGTACGCAGTATTTT
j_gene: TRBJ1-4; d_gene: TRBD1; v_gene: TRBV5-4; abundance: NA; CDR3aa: CASSPGGQPNEKLFF; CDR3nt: TGTGCCAGCAGCCCCGGGGGACAGCCAAATGAAAAACTGTTTTTT
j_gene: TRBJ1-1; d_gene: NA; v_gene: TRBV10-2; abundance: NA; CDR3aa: CASSGAVRVGTEAFF; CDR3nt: TGCGCCAGCAGTGGAGCCGTTAGGGTAGGCACTGAAGCTTTCTTT
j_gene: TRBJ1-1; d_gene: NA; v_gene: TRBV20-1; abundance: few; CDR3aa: CSASGNRANTEAFF; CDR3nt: TGCAGTGCTAGCGGCAACAGGGCGAACACTGAAGCTTTCTTT
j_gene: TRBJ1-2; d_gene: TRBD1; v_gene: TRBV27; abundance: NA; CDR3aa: CASSLQGTGFGYTF; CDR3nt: TGTGCCAGCAGTTTACAGGGGACAGGGTTCGGCTACACCTTC
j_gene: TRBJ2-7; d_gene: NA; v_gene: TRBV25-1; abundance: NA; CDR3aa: CASSEWRDGFAGEQYF; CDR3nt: TGTGCCAGCAGTGAGTGGCGGGACGGCTTTGCGGGGGAGCAGTACTTC
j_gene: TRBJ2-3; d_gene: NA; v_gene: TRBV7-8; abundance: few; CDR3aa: CASSLGRTVGDTQYF; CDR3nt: TGTGCCAGCAGCTTAGGGAGGACAGTTGGCGATACGCAGTATTTT
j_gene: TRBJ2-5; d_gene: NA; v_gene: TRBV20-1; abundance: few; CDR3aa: CSGLRSGQETQYF; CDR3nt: TGCAGTGGCCTCCGGAGTGGGCAAGAGACCCAGTACTTC
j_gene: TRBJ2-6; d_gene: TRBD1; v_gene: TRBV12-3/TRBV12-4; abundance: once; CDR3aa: CASSLGAGGDGANVLTF; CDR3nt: TGTGCCAGCAGCCTAGGGGCAGGGGGCGATGGGGCCAACGTCCTGACTTTC
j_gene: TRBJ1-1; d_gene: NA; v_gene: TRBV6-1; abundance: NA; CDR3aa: CASSAGDRIENTEAFF; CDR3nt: TGTGCCAGCAGTGCTGGGGACCGGATCGAGAACACTGAAGCTTTCTTT
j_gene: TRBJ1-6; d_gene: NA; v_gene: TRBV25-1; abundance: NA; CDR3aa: CASSEAQDYNSPLHF; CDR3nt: TGTGCCAGCAGTGAGGCACAGGACTATAATTCACCCCTCCACTTT
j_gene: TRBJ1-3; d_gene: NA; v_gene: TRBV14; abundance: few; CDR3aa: CASSLGGNTIYF; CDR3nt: TGTGCCAGCAGCCTTGGGGGAAACACCATATATTTT